This is a list of T cell receptor beta chains from one sample in a study of OX40 agonist ivuxolimab in advanced cancers. The repertoire was sequenced with immunoSEQ multiplex PCR; TCRdb's copy has only in-frame clones and lacks some. The data hold roughly 58,000 clones, with over 60% observed a single time. Sequenced material: CD4+ or CD8+ T cells sorted from blood, taken in a trial of the OX40 agonist ivuxolimab. The receptors shown here come from an adult with an advanced solid tumor such as melanoma, head and neck, liver or kidney cancer. The CDR3 runs from the conserved cysteine through the conserved F or W. D genes are given only for firm matches. Clone size is shown for a subset of rows, as once, few, many or a class of expanded clone.

v_gene,j_gene,d_gene,abundance,CDR3aa,CDR3nt
TRBV11-1,TRBJ1-2,NA,NA,CASSSIDGSGYTF,TGTGCCAGCAGCTCAATCGACGGGAGTGGCTACACCTTC
TRBV6-5,TRBJ2-2,TRBD2,NA,CASGLSVAGDTGELFF,TGTGCCAGCGGTTTATCAGTCGCGGGGGACACCGGGGAGCTGTTTTTT
TRBV2,TRBJ2-1,TRBD2,NA,CASSQTWLAGGYNEQFF,TGTGCCAGCAGCCAGACCTGGCTAGCGGGGGGCTACAATGAGCAGTTCTTC
TRBV18,TRBJ1-4,NA,NA,CASSPGAGVNEKLFF,TGTGCCAGCTCACCGGGGGCAGGGGTAAATGAAAAACTGTTTTTT
TRBV30,TRBJ2-1,TRBD2,NA,CAWRGTSAANEQFF,TGTGCCTGGAGGGGGACTAGCGCCGCTAATGAGCAGTTCTTC
TRBV10-3,TRBJ1-2,TRBD1,NA,CAISELGQGAGGYGYTF,TGTGCCATCAGTGAACTAGGACAGGGGGCAGGTGGCTATGGCTACACCTTC
TRBV19,TRBJ2-1,NA,NA,CASSRISSYNEQFF,TGTGCCAGTAGTAGAATCAGCTCCTACAATGAGCAGTTCTTC
TRBV7-2,TRBJ2-7,TRBD1,NA,CASSFSGTETYEQYF,TGTGCCAGCAGCTTCTCCGGGACAGAAACCTACGAGCAGTACTTC
TRBV19,TRBJ1-2,NA,NA,CASSTPGHNYGYTF,TGTGCCAGTAGCACCCCGGGACACAACTATGGCTACACCTTC
TRBV18,TRBJ2-4,TRBD1,NA,CASSPGQGVKNIQYF,TGTGCCAGCTCACCGGGACAGGGAGTAAAAAACATTCAGTACTTC
TRBV11-3,TRBJ1-1,NA,NA,CASSFGGTEAFF,TGTGCCAGCAGCTTTGGAGGCACTGAAGCTTTCTTT
TRBV7-9,TRBJ1-1,NA,NA,CASSRAGGLPNTEAFF,TGTGCCAGCAGCCGGGCTGGAGGGCTTCCGAACACTGAAGCTTTCTTT
TRBV5-1,TRBJ2-5,TRBD2,once,CASSWRTGLAGETQYF,TGCGCCAGCAGCTGGAGAACGGGACTAGCCGGAGAGACCCAGTACTTC
TRBV7-9,TRBJ2-1,NA,NA,CASSLGHSYNEQFF,TGTGCCAGCAGCTTAGGTCACTCCTACAATGAGCAGTTCTTC
TRBV5-8,TRBJ2-1,TRBD2,few,CASSSGTSGTHYPYNEQFF,TGTGCCAGCAGCTCCGGGACTAGCGGGACTCATTACCCTTACAATGAGCAGTTCTTC
TRBV11-2,TRBJ1-4,NA,NA,CASSLAGGPNEKLFF,TGTGCCAGCAGCTTGGCTGGAGGACCCAATGAAAAACTGTTTTTT
TRBV5-5,TRBJ2-3,NA,NA,CASSLESPPDTQYF,TGTGCCAGCAGCTTGGAATCTCCCCCAGATACGCAGTATTTT
TRBV7-2,TRBJ2-1,TRBD2,few,CASSLTSGGNNEQFF,TGTGCCAGCAGCTTGACTAGCGGGGGGAACAATGAGCAGTTCTTC
TRBV9,TRBJ2-3,NA,NA,CASTGGGTDTQYF,TGTGCCAGCACCGGGGGCGGGACAGATACGCAGTATTTT
TRBV11-2,TRBJ1-5,TRBD1,few,CASSPRTGYSNQPQHF,TGTGCCAGCAGCCCCAGGACAGGTTATAGCAATCAGCCCCAGCATTTT
TRBV5-4,TRBJ2-1,TRBD1,NA,CASSLDWAGRGNNEQFF,TGTGCCAGCAGCTTGGATTGGGCGGGCAGGGGGAACAATGAGCAGTTCTTC
TRBV15,TRBJ2-5,TRBD1,NA,CATSRVRDRGETQYF,TGTGCCACCAGCAGAGTACGGGACAGGGGGGAGACCCAGTACTTC
TRBV9,TRBJ2-7,NA,NA,CASGEFLNSYEQYF,TGTGCCAGCGGCGAATTTCTCAACTCCTACGAGCAGTACTTC
TRBV2,TRBJ1-6,NA,once,CASRSTAQGNSPLHF,TGTGCCAGCAGGTCGACAGCCCAAGGGAATTCACCCCTCCACTTT
TRBV15,TRBJ1-5,TRBD1,NA,CATTPTGGSGNQPQHF,TGTGCCACCACCCCGACAGGGGGCAGCGGCAATCAGCCCCAGCATTTT
TRBV7-2,TRBJ2-1,NA,NA,CASSSRTGNNEQFF,TGTGCCAGCAGCTCCCGGACTGGAAACAATGAGCAGTTCTTC
TRBV30,TRBJ1-3,NA,NA,CAWSVRWLGNTIYF,TGTGCCTGGAGTGTACGATGGTTAGGAAACACCATATATTTT
TRBV7-9,TRBJ2-7,NA,NA,CASSLGRRGGEQYF,TGTGCCAGCAGCTTAGGGCGACGGGGTGGCGAGCAGTACTTC
TRBV10-3,TRBJ2-7,NA,NA,CAISAQGYEQYF,TGTGCCATCAGTGCCCAGGGATACGAGCAGTACTTC